Reported below is one T cell receptor (beta chain). This clone was seen more than once but under ten times. Its specific antigen is unknown. Base quality data are lacking; no much larger clone is found one base away. Donors formed part of the validation cohort, which comprised 120 or so subjects and was distinct from the first cohort of under 800 subjects. The data derive from a study of cytomegalovirus exposure and HLA in healthy donors (dated by TCRdb to about 2017). Background for the entire study: According to a later analysis, one platform produced both the 110 or so validation repertoires and the 550 to 800 repertoires of the first cohort. The study aimed to test whether cataloging public T cell receptors could reveal signatures of past pathogen exposure. To predict cytomegalovirus infection status, the study brought together high-throughput TCR immunosequencing, statistical association of individual TCRs with disease status, and machine learning. In addition to the first cohort of hundreds of subjects, a separate validation cohort of 130 or so different subjects was used.

The receptor library was made with the immunoSEQ multiplex PCR assay. From the authors' description of their analysis: A statistical classification framework was built for diagnosing cytomegalovirus status from the catalog of TCR beta chain sequences. In its TCRdb copy, this immuneACCESS table keeps in-frame sequences only and misses some clones. Where compared with another copy, unresolved V genes explain less than half of these, and the others have no known cause. The DNA was the basis for D and trimming; V, J and clone size are from that table. This sample is represented by 150,000 to 200,000 clones; around 88% of them were singletons. The ten largest clones represent over 1.1% of the sample. The CDR3 measures 12 amino acids from cysteine to phenylalanine. Kept here is only the CDR3 DNA, which spans 36 bases and is read in frame from base 1. Broader findings and caveats from the paper: It was suggested by the authors that the approach could potentially be generalized to other disease states and immunological phenotypes. A few of the identified cytomegalovirus-associated TCR beta chains were confirmed in vitro to be specific for cytomegalovirus antigens. Across donors, most TCR sequences were observed very rarely, whereas some public TCRs were present in many individuals. In the study, approximately 160 TCR beta chains were listed as associated with cytomegalovirus. A later analysis had no HLA typing for the validation cohort, so co-occurrence there was scored across all 110 or so repertoires. Subsequent analysis determined that TCRs grouped into clusters in the first cohort also showed a tendency toward co-occurrence across the 90 to 150 validation repertoires, and about 93% of cluster scores exceeded 0. The classifier was reported to diagnose cytomegalovirus status with high specificity and sensitivity in both the original and validation cohorts.

This chain joins TRBV21-1 to TRBJ1-3; the table's D call, TRBD1, has no DNA check behind it. TRBV21-1 is a pseudogene locus. The sample was PBMCs. This receptor was identified in a woman under 30 in good health and CMV-seronegative. The CDR3 has the sequence CASSNVSGQVIF. The DNA sequence is TGTGCCAGCAGCAATGTATCGGGACAGGTGATTTTT.